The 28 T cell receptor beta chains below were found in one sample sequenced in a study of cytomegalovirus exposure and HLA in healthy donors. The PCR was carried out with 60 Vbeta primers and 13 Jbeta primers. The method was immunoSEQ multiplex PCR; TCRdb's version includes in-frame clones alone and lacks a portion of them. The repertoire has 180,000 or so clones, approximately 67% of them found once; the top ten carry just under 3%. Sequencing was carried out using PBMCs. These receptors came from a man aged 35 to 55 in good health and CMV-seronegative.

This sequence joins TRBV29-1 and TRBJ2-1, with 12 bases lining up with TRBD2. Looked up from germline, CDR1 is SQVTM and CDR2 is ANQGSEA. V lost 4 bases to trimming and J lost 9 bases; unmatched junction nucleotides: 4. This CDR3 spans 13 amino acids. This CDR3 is CSVASGGASEQFF. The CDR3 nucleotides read TGCAGCGTTGCTAGCGGGGGGGCCAGTGAGCAGTTCTTC.

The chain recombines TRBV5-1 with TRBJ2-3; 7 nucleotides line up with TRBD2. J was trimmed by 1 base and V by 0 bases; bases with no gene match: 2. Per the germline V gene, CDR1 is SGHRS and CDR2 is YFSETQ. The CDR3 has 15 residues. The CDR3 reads CASSLDTSGTDTQYF. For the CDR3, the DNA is TGCGCCAGCAGCTTGGATACTAGCGGCACAGATACGCAGTATTTT.

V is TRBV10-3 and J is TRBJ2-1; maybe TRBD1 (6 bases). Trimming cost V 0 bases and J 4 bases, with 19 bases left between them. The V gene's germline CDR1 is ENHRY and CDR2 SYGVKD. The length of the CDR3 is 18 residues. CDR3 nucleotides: TGTGCCATCAGTGAGTCGGGGGCAGTAGGGATGGGTTACAATGAGCAGTTCTTC. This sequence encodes CAISESGAVGMGYNEQFF.

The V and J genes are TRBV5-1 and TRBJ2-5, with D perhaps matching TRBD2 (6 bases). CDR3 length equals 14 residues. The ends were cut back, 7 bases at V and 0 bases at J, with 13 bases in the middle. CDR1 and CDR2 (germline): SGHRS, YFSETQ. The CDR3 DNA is TGCGCCAGCGGATACAGCGGGTACCAAGAGACCCAGTACTTC. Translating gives CASGYSGYQETQYF.

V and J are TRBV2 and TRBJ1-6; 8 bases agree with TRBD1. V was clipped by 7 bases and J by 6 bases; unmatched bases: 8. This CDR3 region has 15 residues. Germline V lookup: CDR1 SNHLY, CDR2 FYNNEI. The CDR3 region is CASKGGGTGNSPLHF. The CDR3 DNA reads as TGTGCCAGCAAAGGGGGTGGGACAGGTAATTCACCCCTCCACTTT.

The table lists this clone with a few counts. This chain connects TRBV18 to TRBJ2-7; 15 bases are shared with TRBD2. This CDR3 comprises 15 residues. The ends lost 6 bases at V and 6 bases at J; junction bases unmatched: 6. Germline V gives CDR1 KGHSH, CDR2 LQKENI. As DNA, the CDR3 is TGTGCCAGCTCCCCCGGACTAGCGGGAGGGGCCGAGCAGTACTTC. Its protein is CASSPGLAGGAEQYF. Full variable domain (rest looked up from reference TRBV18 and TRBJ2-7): NAGVMQNPRHLVRRRGQEARLRCSPMKGHSHVYWYRQLPEEGLKFMVYLQKENIIDESGMPKERFSAEFPKEGPSILRIQQVVRGDSAAYFCASSPGLAGGAEQYFGPGTRLTVT.

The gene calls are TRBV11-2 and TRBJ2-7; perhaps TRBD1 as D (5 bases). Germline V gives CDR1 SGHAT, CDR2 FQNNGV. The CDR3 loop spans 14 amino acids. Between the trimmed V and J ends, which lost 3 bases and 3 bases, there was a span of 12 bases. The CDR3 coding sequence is TGTGCCAGCAGCTTGGTACAGGACGGCTACGAGCAGTACTTC. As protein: CASSLVQDGYEQYF.

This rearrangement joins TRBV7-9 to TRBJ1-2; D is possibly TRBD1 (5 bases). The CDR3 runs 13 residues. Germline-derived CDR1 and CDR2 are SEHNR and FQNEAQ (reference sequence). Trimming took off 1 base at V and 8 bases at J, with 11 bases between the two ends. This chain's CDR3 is CASSLGGVGGYTF. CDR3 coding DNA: TGTGCCAGCAGCTTAGGGGGGGTAGGAGGCTACACCTTC.

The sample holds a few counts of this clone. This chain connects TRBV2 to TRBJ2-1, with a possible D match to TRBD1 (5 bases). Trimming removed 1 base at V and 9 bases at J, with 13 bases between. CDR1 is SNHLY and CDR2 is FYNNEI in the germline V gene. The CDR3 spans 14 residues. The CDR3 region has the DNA TGTGCCAGCAGTGAAGAGGCAGGGCGCAGTGAGCAGTTCTTC. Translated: CASSEEAGRSEQFF.

As DNA, the CDR3 is TGTGCCAGTAGTCCTTCGGGGGGGGCCACTGGGGCCAACGTCCTGACTTTC. The encoded protein is CASSPSGGATGANVLTF. The V call is TRBV19, the J call TRBJ2-6; 8 bases map to TRBD2. Germline-derived CDR1 and CDR2 are LNHDA and SQIVND (reference sequence). CDR3 size: 17 residues. V was pared by 5 bases and J by 2 bases, with 8 bases of the junction left unmatched.

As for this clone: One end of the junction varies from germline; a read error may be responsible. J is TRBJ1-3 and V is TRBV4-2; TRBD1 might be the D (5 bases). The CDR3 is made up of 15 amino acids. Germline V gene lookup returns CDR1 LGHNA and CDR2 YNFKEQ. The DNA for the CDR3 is TGTGCCAGCAGACAAGCAGGGCCCTCTGGAAACACCATATATTTT. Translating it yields CASRQAGPSGNTIYF.

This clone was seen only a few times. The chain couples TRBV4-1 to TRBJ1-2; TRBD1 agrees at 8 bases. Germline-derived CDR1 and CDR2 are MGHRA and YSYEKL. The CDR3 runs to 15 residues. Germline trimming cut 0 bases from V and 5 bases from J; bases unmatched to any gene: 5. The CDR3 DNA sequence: TGCGCCAGCAGCCAAGAGGACAGGGACGCTTATGGCTACACCTTC. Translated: CASSQEDRDAYGYTF.

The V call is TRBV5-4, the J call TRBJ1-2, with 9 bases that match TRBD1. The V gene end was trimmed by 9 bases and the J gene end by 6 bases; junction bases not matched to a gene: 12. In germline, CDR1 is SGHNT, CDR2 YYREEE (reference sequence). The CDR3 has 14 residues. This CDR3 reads CATMKTGQGNGYTF. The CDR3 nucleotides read TGTGCCACCATGAAGACGGGACAGGGAAATGGCTACACCTTC.

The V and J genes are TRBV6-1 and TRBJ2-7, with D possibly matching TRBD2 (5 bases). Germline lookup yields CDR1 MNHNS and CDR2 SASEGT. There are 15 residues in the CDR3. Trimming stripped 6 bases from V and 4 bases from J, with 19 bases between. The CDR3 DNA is TGTGCCAGCAGCCCTCCCGGGATTGCAACGTACGAGCAGTACTTC. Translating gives CASSPPGIATYEQYF.

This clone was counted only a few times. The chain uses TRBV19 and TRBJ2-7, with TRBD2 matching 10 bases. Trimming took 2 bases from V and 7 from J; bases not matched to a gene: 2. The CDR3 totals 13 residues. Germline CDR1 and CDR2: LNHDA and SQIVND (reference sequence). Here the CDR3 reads CASSIIAGGEQYF. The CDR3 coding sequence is TGTGCCAGTAGTATAATAGCGGGAGGAGAGCAGTACTTC.

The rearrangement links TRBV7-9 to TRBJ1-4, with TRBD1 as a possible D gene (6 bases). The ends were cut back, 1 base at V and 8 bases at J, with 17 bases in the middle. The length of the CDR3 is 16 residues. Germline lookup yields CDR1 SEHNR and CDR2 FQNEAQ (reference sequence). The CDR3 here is CASSLGGSGVFEKLFF. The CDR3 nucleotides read TGTGCCAGCAGCTTAGGGGGGTCAGGGGTTTTCGAAAAACTGTTTTTT.

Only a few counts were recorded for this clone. CDR3 bases: TGCAGCGTCTATAGCGGGAGGGCGAACACCGGGGAGCTGTTTTTT. It specifies CSVYSGRANTGELFF. The rearrangement joins TRBV29-1 to TRBJ2-2; 11 bases fit TRBD2. The ends lost 6 bases at V and 0 bases at J; junction bases unmatched: 3. CDR3 length equals 15 residues. Germline V gives CDR1 SQVTM, CDR2 ANQGSEA.

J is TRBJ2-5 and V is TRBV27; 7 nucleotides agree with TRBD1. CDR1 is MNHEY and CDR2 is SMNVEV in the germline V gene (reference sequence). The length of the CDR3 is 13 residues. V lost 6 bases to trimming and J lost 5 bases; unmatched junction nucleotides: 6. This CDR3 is CASRRQGRETQYF. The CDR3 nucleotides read TGTGCCAGCAGAAGACAGGGTCGGGAGACCCAGTACTTC.

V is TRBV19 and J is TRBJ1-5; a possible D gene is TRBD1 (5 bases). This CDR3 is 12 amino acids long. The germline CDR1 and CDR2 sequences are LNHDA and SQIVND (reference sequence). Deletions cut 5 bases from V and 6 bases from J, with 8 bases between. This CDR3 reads CASSLRVQPQHF. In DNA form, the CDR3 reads TGTGCCAGTAGTCTCAGGGTTCAGCCCCAGCATTTT. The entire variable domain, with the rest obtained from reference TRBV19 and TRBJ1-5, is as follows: DGGITQSPKYLFRKEGQNVTLSCEQNLNHDAMYWYRQDPGQGLRLIYYSQIVNDFQKGDIAEGYSVSREKKESFPLTVTSAQKNPTAFYLCASSLRVQPQHFGDGTRLSIL.

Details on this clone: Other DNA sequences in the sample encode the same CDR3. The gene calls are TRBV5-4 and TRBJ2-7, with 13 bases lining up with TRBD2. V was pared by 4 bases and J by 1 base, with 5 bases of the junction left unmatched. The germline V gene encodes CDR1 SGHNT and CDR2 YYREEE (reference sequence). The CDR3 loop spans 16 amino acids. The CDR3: CASSLPGLAGSYEQYF. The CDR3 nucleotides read TGTGCCAGCAGCCTTCCGGGACTAGCGGGATCCTACGAGCAGTACTTC.

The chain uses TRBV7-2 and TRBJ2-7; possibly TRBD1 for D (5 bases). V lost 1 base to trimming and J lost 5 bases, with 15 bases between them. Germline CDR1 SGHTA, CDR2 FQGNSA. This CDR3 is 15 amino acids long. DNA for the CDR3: TGTGCCAGCAGCTTAGTTATGTTAAGGGGCCACGAGCAGTACTTC. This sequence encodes CASSLVMLRGHEQYF.

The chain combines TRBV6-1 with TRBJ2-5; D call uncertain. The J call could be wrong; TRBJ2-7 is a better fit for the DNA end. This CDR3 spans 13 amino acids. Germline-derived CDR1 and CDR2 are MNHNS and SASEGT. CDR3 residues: CASSEATSYEQYF. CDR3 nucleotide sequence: TGTGCCAGCAGTGAAGCTACCTCTTACGAGCAGTACTTC.

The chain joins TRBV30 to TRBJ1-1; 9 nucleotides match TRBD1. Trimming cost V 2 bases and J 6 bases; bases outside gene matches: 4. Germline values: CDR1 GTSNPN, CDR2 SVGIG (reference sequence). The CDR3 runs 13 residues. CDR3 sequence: CAWSPGQGPEAFF. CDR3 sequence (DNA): TGTGCCTGGAGTCCCGGACAGGGGCCTGAAGCTTTCTTT.

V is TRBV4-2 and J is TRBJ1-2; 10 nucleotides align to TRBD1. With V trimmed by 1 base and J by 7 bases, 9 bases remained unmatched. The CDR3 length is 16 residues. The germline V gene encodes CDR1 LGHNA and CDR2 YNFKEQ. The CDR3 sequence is CASSQGQGAVVRGYTF. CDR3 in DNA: TGTGCCAGCAGCCAAGGACAGGGGGCTGTAGTACGTGGCTACACCTTC.

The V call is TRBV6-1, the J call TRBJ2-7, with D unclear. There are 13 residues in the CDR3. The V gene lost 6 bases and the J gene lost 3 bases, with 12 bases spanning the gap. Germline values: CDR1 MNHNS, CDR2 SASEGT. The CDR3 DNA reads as TGTGCCAGCAGCGCCGTGAGCCTCTACGAGCAGTACTTC. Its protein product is CASSAVSLYEQYF.

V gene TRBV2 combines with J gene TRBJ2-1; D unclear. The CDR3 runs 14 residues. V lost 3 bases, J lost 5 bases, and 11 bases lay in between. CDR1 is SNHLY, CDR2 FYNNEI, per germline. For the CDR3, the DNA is TGTGCCAGCAGTGACATCCGAGGAGACAATGAGCAGTTCTTC. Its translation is CASSDIRGDNEQFF.

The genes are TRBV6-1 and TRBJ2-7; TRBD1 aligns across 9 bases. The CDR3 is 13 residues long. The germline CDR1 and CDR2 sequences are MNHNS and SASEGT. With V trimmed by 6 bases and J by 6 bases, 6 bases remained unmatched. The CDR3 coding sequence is TGTGCCAGCAGGGACAGGGGTCGAAGCGAGCAGTACTTC. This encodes CASRDRGRSEQYF.

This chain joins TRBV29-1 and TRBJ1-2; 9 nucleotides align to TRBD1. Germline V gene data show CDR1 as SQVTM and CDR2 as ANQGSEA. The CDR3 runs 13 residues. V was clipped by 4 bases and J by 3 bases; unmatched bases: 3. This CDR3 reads CSVADRGDYGYTF. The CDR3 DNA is TGCAGCGTTGCAGACAGGGGGGACTATGGCTACACCTTC. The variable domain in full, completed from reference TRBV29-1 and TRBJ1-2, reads SAVISQKPSRDICQRGTSLTIQCQVDSQVTMMFWYRQQPGQSLTLIATANQGSEATYESGFVIDKFPISRPNLTFSTLTVSNMSPEDSSIYLCSVADRGDYGYTFGSGTRLTVV.